These 6 T cell receptor beta chains originate from one sample sequenced in a study of Graves' ophthalmopathy and Graves' hyperthyroidism. The authors amplified TCR beta CDR3 regions from RNA transcripts. The library came from an HTBI-primed first-round RT-PCR and a second-round multiplex PCR. TCRdb called the multiplex PCR reads again in MiXCR, with one record for every CDR3 protein. The sample shows under 350,000 distinct CDR3 sequences, 15% to 20% of them seen only once. The sequenced sample consisted of peripheral blood. Receptors were obtained from an adult man with Graves' ophthalmopathy.

In its sample, this clonotype was seen many times. The chain is built from TRBV27 and TRBJ1-5; D not certain. CDR3 length: 15 residues. Germline V gives CDR1 MNHEY, CDR2 SMNVEV (reference sequence). V lost 8 bases to trimming and J lost 1 base, with 15 bases between them. The CDR3 here is CASAYMGGSNQPQHF. The CDR3 nucleotides are TGTGCCAGCGCTTATATGGGAGGCAGCAATCAGCCCCAGCATTTT.

This clonotype has more than one count but fewer than ten. V usage is TRBV18 and J usage is TRBJ1-1; TRBD1 agrees at 9 bases. The ends lost 5 bases at V and 4 bases at J; junction bases unmatched: 8. This CDR3 has 15 residues. CDR1 and CDR2 (germline): KGHSH, LQKENI. CDR3 residues: CASSKQGQGGTEAFF. CDR3 bases: TGTGCCAGCTCAAAGCAGGGACAGGGTGGCACTGAAGCTTTCTTT. Full variable domain (rest looked up from reference TRBV18 and TRBJ1-1): NAGVMQNPRHLVRRRGQEARLRCSPMKGHSHVYWYRQLPEEGLKFMVYLQKENIIDESGMPKERFSAEFPKEGPSILRIQQVVRGDSAAYFCASSKQGQGGTEAFFGQGTRLTVV.

This clonotype was observed a few times. The chain combines TRBV28 with TRBJ2-2; maybe TRBD2 (6 bases). This CDR3 comprises 14 residues. Trimming removed 3 bases at V and 3 bases at J, with 8 bases between. CDR1 and CDR2 from the germline V gene are MDHEN and SYDVKM. CDR3 DNA sequence: TGTGCCAGCAGTTTCGGGAGCTACACCGGGGAGCTGTTTTTT. Protein: CASSFGSYTGELFF.

This clonotype was seen ten or more times. Here the CDR3 reads CASSLDRSRGKAFF. CDR3 DNA: TGTGCCAGCAGCTTGGATAGGAGTAGGGGCAAAGCTTTCTTT. V is TRBV7-8 and J is TRBJ1-1, with a tentative D call TRBD1 (5 bases). The CDR3 runs to 14 residues. V lost 3 bases to trimming and J lost 9 bases, with 17 bases between them. Per the germline V gene, CDR1 is SGHVS and CDR2 is FQNEAQ.

This sequence joins TRBV15 and TRBJ1-2; D ambiguous. Between the trimmed V and J ends, which lost 1 base and 1 base, there was a span of 7 bases. Germline loops: CDR1 LNHNV, CDR2 YYDKDF (reference sequence). CDR3 length: 14 amino acids. CDR3 in DNA: TGTGCCACCAGCAGAGCTGTCAGTAACTATGGCTACACCTTC. It is translated as CATSRAVSNYGYTF.

In this sample, this clonotype turned up a few times. This may stem from a read error, because a much larger clone lies one nucleotide away. CDR3 sequence reads: CSARPGTPYCNQPQHF. As DNA, the CDR3 is TGCAGTGCTAGACCTGGGACACCTTATTGCAATCAGCCCCAGCATTTT. The chain employs TRBV20-1 and TRBJ1-5, with D possibly matching TRBD1 (6 bases). There are 16 residues in the CDR3. Germline-derived CDR1 and CDR2 are DFQATT and SNEGSKA (reference sequence). Trimming took off 2 bases at V and 2 bases at J, with 16 bases between the two ends.